This TCR beta chain was recovered during a study of T cell responses to AZD1222 COVID-19 vaccine. Study at large: Second-dose groups at about 4 or about 12 weeks were pooled. Study-wide results and limits: Mostly white British, mostly female donors; authors suggested clonal diversity may be underestimated. Spike-wide coverage was observed for vaccine-associated CD4 TCRs, with dominant responses at 160-218 and 743-854.

The length of the CDR3 is 14 residues. V was clipped by 1 base and J by 4 bases, with 10 bases between them. The germline V gene encodes CDR1 SGHRS and CDR2 YFSETQ. Generated by immunoSEQ multiplex PCR, the TCRdb table keeps only in-frame clones and is missing some. The sample lists around 130,000 clones; 88% were seen once. Notes on this clone: The antigen remains undetermined.

The gene calls are TRBV5-1 and TRBJ2-3; D gene unclear. The sequence derives from an adult in good health. The source was peripheral blood, collected on day 0 of AZD1222 vaccination. The CDR3: CASSLPAAADTQYF. CDR3 in DNA: TGCGCCAGCAGCTTGCCGGCTGCGGCAGATACGCAGTATTTT.